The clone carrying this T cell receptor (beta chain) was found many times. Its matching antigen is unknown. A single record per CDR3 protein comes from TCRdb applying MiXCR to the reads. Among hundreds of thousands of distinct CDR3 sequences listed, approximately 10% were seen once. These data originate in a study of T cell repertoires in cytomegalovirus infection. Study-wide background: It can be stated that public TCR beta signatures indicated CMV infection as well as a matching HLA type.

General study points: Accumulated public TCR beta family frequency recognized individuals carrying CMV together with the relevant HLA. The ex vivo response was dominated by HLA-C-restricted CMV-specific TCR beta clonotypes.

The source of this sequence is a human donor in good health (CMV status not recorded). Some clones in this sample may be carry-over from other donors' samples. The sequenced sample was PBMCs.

DNA for the CDR3: TGCAGTGGCAAAACCGGGACAGGGGGTTATCAGCCCCAGCATTTT. Its protein is CSGKTGTGGYQPQHF. V and J are TRBV20-1 and TRBJ1-5; 11 bases are shared with TRBD1. The CDR3 sequence is 15 residues long. V shed 7 bases, J shed 5 bases, and the junction held 10 bases outside the gene matches. Germline-derived CDR1 and CDR2 are DFQATT and SNEGSKA (reference sequence).